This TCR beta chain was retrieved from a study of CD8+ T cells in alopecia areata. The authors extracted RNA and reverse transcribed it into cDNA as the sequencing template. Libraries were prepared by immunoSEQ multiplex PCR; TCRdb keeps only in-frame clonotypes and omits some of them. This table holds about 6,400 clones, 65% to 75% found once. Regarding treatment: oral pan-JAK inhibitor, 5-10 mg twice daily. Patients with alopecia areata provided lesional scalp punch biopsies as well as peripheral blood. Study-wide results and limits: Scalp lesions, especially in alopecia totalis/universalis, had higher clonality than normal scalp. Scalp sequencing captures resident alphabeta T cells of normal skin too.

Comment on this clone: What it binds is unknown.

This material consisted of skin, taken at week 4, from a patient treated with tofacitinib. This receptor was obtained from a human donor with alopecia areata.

CDR3 amino acids: CAISEYAYNEQFF. CDR3 nucleotides: TGTGCCATCAGTGAGTACGCATACAATGAGCAGTTCTTC. The chain links TRBV10-3 to TRBJ2-1; no firm D call. The CDR3 spans 13 residues. V dropped 1 base and J dropped 4 bases, with 5 bases sitting between them. CDR1 ENHRY and CDR2 SYGVKD come from the germline V gene.